This T cell receptor beta chain is from a study of blood T cell repertoires in COVID-19. CDR3 length: 18 amino acids. V was trimmed by 0 bases and J by 0 bases, leaving 16 bases between them. Germline CDR1 reads SGHRS; CDR2 reads YFSETQ. Authors' analysis steps: Estimation of nucleated cell counts was performed using reference gene primer amplification. Data came from immunoSEQ multiplex PCR; TCRdb stores just in-frame clones and leaves some out. Clonal size and the V and J genes are those of that table, whereas D and trimming came from the DNA. The repertoire holds around 300,000 clones, with approximately 88% as singletons. Residents of about 25 US areas, aged roughly 18 to 89 years, made up the participants. Grouping used clinical history reported by participants in a survey and questionnaire.

This clonotype was obtained from a middle-aged woman who had recovered from COVID-19. The chain uses TRBV5-1 and TRBJ1-3, with D maybe TRBD1 (6 bases). The sequenced sample consisted of PBMCs or T cells enriched from blood (not recorded which). This CDR3 reads CASSLDGQLLSSGNTIYF. The CDR3 DNA sequence: TGCGCCAGCAGCTTGGATGGACAGCTTCTTAGCTCTGGAAACACCATATATTTT.